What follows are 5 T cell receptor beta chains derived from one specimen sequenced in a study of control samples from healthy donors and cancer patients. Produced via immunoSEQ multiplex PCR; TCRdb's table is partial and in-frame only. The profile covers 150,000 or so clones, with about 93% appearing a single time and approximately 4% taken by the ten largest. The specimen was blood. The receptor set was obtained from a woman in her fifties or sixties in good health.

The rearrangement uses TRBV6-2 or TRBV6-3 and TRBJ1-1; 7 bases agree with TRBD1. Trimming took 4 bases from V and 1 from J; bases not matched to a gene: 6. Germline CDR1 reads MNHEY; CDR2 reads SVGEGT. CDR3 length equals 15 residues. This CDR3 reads CASSLNRGTNTEAFF. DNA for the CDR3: TGTGCCAGCAGTTTAAACAGGGGCACGAACACTGAAGCTTTCTTT.

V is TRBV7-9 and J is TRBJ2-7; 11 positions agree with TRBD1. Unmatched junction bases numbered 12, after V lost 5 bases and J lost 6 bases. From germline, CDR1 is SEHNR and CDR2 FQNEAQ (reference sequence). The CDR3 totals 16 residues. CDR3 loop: CASSPFIGQGASEQYF. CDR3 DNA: TGTGCCAGCAGCCCTTTTATTGGACAGGGGGCCTCCGAGCAGTACTTC.

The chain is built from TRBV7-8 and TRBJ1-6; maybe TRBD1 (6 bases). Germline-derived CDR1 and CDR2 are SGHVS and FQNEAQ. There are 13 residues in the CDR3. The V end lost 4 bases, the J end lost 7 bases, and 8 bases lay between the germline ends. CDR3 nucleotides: TGTGCCAGCAGCTCGGACAGAAATTCACCCCTCCACTTT. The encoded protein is CASSSDRNSPLHF.

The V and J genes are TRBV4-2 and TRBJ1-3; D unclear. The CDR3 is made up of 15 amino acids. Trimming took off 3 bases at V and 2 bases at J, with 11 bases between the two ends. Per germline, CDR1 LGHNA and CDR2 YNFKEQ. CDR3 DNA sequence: TGTGCCAGCAGCCACTTTTTCGGGACTGGAAACACCATATATTTT. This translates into CASSHFFGTGNTIYF.

The CDR3 is CASSVEGTVTYEQYF. The CDR3, as DNA: TGTGCCAGCTCAGTAGAAGGGACGGTGACCTACGAGCAGTACTTC. The V call is TRBV18, the J call TRBJ2-7; perhaps D is TRBD1 or TRBD2 (5 bases each). CDR1 and CDR2 (germline): KGHSH, LQKENI. V was pared by 5 bases and J by 2 bases, with 16 bases between. CDR3 length: 15 residues.